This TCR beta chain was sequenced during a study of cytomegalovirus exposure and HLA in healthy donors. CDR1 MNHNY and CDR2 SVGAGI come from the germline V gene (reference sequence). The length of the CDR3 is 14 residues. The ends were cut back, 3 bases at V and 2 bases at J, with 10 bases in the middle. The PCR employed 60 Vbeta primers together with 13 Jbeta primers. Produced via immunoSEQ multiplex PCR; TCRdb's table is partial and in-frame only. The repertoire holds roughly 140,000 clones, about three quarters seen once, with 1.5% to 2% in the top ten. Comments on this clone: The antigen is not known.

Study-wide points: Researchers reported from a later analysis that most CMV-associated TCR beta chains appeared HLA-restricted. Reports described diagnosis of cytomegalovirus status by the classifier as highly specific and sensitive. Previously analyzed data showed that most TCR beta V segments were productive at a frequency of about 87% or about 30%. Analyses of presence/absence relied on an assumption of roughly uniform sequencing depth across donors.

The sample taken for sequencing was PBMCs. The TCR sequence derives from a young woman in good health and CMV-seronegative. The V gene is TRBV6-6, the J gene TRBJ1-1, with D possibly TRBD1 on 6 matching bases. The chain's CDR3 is CASSYAGGNTEAFF. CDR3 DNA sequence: TGTGCCAGCAGTTATGCTGGGGGCAACACTGAAGCTTTCTTT.